This T cell receptor (beta chain) is drawn from a study of vaccination and CD4 T cells after COVID-19. The Oncomine TCR Beta short-read assay was applied to DNA of cultured CD4+ T cells. After culture, CD4+ T cells served as the source for genomic DNA extraction. One entry per CDR3 protein results from TCRdb running MiXCR on the PCR reads. The sample has roughly 17,000 distinct CDR3 sequences; roughly 30% are singletons. This clonotype was seen a single time. Its antigen remains unknown. With V trimmed by 4 bases and J by 6 bases, 13 bases remained unmatched. The CDR3 spans 16 residues. Germline V gene data show CDR1 as SGHDT and CDR2 as YYEEEE. Treatment noted: roughly ten-day PBMC culture with coronavirus spike peptide pools or control peptides (ViraFEST assay).

The sequencing input was cultured CD4+ T cells from blood. This TCR derives from a human donor with COVID-19. The chain uses TRBV5-6 and TRBJ2-3; TRBD2 matches 8 bases. In nucleotides, the CDR3 is TGTGCCAGCAGCCCCCCAAAAAGCGGGGGCCCCGATACGCAGTATTTT. It specifies CASSPPKSGGPDTQYF.